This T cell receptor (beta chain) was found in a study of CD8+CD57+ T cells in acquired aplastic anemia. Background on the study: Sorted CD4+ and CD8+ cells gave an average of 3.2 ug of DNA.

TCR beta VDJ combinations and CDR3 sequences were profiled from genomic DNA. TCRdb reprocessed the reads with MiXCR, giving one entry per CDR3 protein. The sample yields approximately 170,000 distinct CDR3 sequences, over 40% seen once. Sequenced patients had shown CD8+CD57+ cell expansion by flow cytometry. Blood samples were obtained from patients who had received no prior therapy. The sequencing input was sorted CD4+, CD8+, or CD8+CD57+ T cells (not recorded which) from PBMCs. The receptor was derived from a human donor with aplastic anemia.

CDR3 in amino acids: CASSPAATGDQPQHF. Written as DNA, the CDR3 is TGTGCCAGCAGTCCCGCCGCTACTGGTGATCAGCCCCAGCATTTT. The chain employs TRBV2 and TRBJ1-5; D is uncertain. This CDR3 spans 15 amino acids. V was cut by 5 bases and J by 5 bases, with 16 bases left in between. Germline-derived CDR1 and CDR2 are SNHLY and FYNNEI.